This passage covers 26 T cell receptor beta chains from one sample sequenced in a study of T cell responses to AZD1222 COVID-19 vaccine. Using immunoSEQ multiplex PCR, the repertoire was profiled, and TCRdb retains in-frame clones only, with some absent. This sample carries about 140,000 clones, around 92% of them seen once, and the ten largest clones take about 3.7%. Sequencing used peripheral blood, obtained 28 days after the second AZD1222 dose. These receptor sequences come from an adult who received the AZD1222 COVID-19 vaccine.

The V gene is TRBV9, the J gene TRBJ2-3; no clear D. V gave up 3 bases and J gave up 5 bases, with 7 bases separating them. This CDR3 region has 12 residues. Germline CDR1 is SGDLS and CDR2 is YYNGEE. The CDR3 is CASSGQGDTQYF. CDR3 nucleotide sequence: TGTGCCAGCAGCGGACAAGGAGATACGCAGTATTTT.

This chain links TRBV18 with TRBJ1-1; 8 bases fit TRBD1. The CDR3 length is 15 residues. Trimming at V came to 4 bases and at J to 7 bases, leaving 11 bases not matched to a gene. From germline, CDR1 is KGHSH and CDR2 LQKENI. DNA of the CDR3: TGTGCCAGCTCACGGGGGACAGGAGGGCAGGGTGAAGCTTTCTTT. It yields the protein CASSRGTGGQGEAFF.

CDR3 residues: CASSLHGEKLFF. The CDR3 DNA reads TGTGCCAGCAGCTTACATGGTGAAAAACTGTTTTTT. The V call is TRBV7-2, the J call TRBJ1-4; D remains unclear. Trimming left V 2 bases short and J 7 bases short, with 5 bases between. CDR1 SGHTA and CDR2 FQGNSA come from the germline V gene. The length of the CDR3 is 12 residues.

The CDR3 DNA follows: TGTGCCAGCAGCTCATTCATCTCTGGAAACACCATATATTTT. Its protein product is CASSSFISGNTIYF. The J gene is TRBJ1-3, the V gene TRBV5-6, with D unresolved. Germline CDR1 SGHDT, CDR2 YYEEEE. This CDR3 has 14 residues. V gave up 3 bases and J gave up 0 bases, with 7 bases separating them.

V and J are TRBV7-2 and TRBJ2-1; possible D gene TRBD2, 6 bases. The CDR3 sequence is 17 residues long. Germline assignment: CDR1 SGHTA and CDR2 FQGNSA. V was shortened by 0 bases and J by 7 bases, with 19 bases between the two germline ends. CDR3 nucleotide sequence: TGTGCCAGCAGCTTAGCGATTAGGACCGGGGGATGGAATGAGCAGTTCTTC. Translating it yields CASSLAIRTGGWNEQFF.

The chain uses TRBV3-1 (or the pseudogene TRBV3-2) and TRBJ1-6; D might be TRBD1 (6 bases). Germline-derived CDR1 and CDR2 are LGHDT and YNNKEL (reference sequence). The length of the CDR3 is 14 residues. V dropped 4 bases and J dropped 6 bases, with 10 bases sitting between them. CDR3 loop: CASSRQVSNSPLHF. CDR3 sequence (DNA): TGTGCCAGCAGCCGACAGGTTTCTAATTCACCCCTCCACTTT.

This chain links TRBV30 with TRBJ2-7, with 9 bases aligning to TRBD1. Germline-derived CDR1 and CDR2 are GTSNPN and SVGIG (reference sequence). The CDR3 is made up of 15 amino acids. The J segment lost 4 bases and the V segment lost 3 bases, leaving 10 bases of the junction unmatched. The CDR3 DNA reads as TGTGCCTGGAGCCAACTACGGGACAGGGTATACGAGCAGTACTTC. It encodes CAWSQLRDRVYEQYF.

This clone was counted a single time. The chain recombines TRBV10-3 with TRBJ1-2; D possibly corresponds to TRBD1 (5 bases). Trimming cost V 5 bases and J 4 bases, with 8 bases left between them. The germline CDR1 and CDR2 sequences are ENHRY and SYGVKD. The CDR3 is 12 residues long. DNA for the CDR3: TGTGCCATCAGTCTGGACATCTATGGCTACACCTTC. This gives the protein CAISLDIYGYTF.

The chain links TRBV4-2 to TRBJ1-4; TRBD1 is a possible D gene (6 bases). The germline CDR1 and CDR2 sequences are LGHNA and YNFKEQ. The length of the CDR3 is 14 residues. The V gene lost 0 bases and the J gene lost 8 bases, with 10 bases spanning the gap. The CDR3 reads CASSQDRGEEKLFF. In DNA form, the CDR3 reads TGTGCCAGCAGCCAAGACAGGGGCGAGGAAAAACTGTTTTTT.

CDR3 loop: CASSFSGSPPDTQYF. CDR3 bases: TGTGCCAGCAGCTTCAGCGGGAGTCCCCCAGATACGCAGTATTTT. The rearrangement uses TRBV7-3 and TRBJ2-3; TRBD2 matches 8 bases. V gave up 3 bases and J gave up 4 bases; unmatched junction bases: 6. The germline CDR1 and CDR2 sequences are SGHTA and FQGTGA. This CDR3 comprises 15 residues.

V usage is TRBV9 and J usage is TRBJ1-5, with D uncertain. The CDR3 covers 15 residues. In germline, CDR1 is SGDLS, CDR2 YYNGEE. V was trimmed by 2 bases and J by 5 bases, leaving 14 bases between them. This CDR3 reads CASSVSAYEDQPQHF. DNA of the CDR3: TGTGCCAGCAGCGTCTCAGCGTACGAAGATCAGCCCCAGCATTTT.

With regard to this clone: A junction boundary mismatches the germline segment, possibly from a read error. The chain combines TRBV7-9 with TRBJ1-2; 7 bases agree with TRBD1. Germline lookup yields CDR1 SEHNR and CDR2 FQNEAQ (reference sequence). The CDR3 is 15 residues long. The DNA for the CDR3 is TGTGCCAGCAGCTTAGGGCCTGGGACAGACTACGGCTACACCTTC. This sequence encodes CASSLGPGTDYGYTF. The variable domain in full, completed from reference TRBV7-9 and TRBJ1-2, reads DTGVSQNPRHKITKRGQNVTFRCDPISEHNRLYWYRQTLGQGPEFLTYFQNEAQLEKSRLLSDRFSAERPKGSFSTLEIQRTEQGDSAMYLCASSLGPGTDYGYTFGSGTRLTVV.

This clone has more than one count but fewer than ten. This chain connects TRBV28 to TRBJ1-2; weak D call: TRBD1 (6 bases). V was cut by 6 bases and J by 4 bases, with 15 bases left in between. This CDR3 spans 14 amino acids. Germline-derived CDR1 and CDR2 are MDHEN and SYDVKM. The CDR3 DNA is TGTGCCAGCAGCGTAGCCGGGGGCAGCTATGGCTACACCTTC. This gives the protein CASSVAGGSYGYTF.

The chain employs TRBV27 and TRBJ2-6, with D tentatively TRBD1 (6 bases). The CDR3 is 17 amino acids. Germline loops: CDR1 MNHEY, CDR2 SMNVEV (reference sequence). V dropped 5 bases and J dropped 0 bases, with 14 bases sitting between them. CDR3 in DNA: TGTGCCAGCAGTCCCCCGACAGGAAGCTCTGGGGCCAACGTCCTGACTTTC. This encodes CASSPPTGSSGANVLTF.

CDR3 region: CASWQGNNQPQHF. CDR3 bases: TGTGCCAGCTGGCAGGGCAACAATCAGCCCCAGCATTTT. J is TRBJ1-5 and V is TRBV28, with D tentatively TRBD1 (5 bases). The V end was cut by 8 bases, the J end by 3 bases, with 11 bases between. CDR3 length equals 13 residues. Germline CDR1 and CDR2: MDHEN and SYDVKM.

This clone was observed a few times. The chain combines TRBV11-1 with TRBJ1-1; no firm D call. This CDR3 contains 13 residues. V was shortened by 5 bases and J by 1 base, with 8 bases between the two germline ends. Germline V gene sequence: CDR1 SGHAT, CDR2 FQDESV (reference sequence). CDR3 amino acids: CASSLGRNTEAFF. CDR3 coding DNA: TGTGCCAGCAGCCTAGGAAGGAACACTGAAGCTTTCTTT.

The chain recombines TRBV28 with TRBJ2-2; 9 bases are a match to TRBD2. The junction had 7 bases not matched to a gene; V was cut back by 5 bases and J by 6 bases. CDR1 is MDHEN, CDR2 SYDVKM, per germline. The CDR3 has 15 residues. The CDR3 DNA reads TGTGCCAGCAGTCCCCCCGCGGGAGGGCCCGGGGAGCTGTTTTTT. It is translated as CASSPPAGGPGELFF.

The CDR3 sequence: CASSPSGGRGSYEQYF. CDR3 DNA sequence: TGTGCCAGCAGCCCTTCAGGGGGGCGGGGCTCCTACGAGCAGTACTTC. This chain links TRBV7-9 with TRBJ2-7, with TRBD1 as a possible D gene (7 bases). V was pared by 5 bases and J by 0 bases, with 17 bases between. Germline V lookup: CDR1 SEHNR, CDR2 FQNEAQ (reference sequence). This CDR3 is built from 16 residues.

In the case of this clone: This specimen includes other DNA sequences encoding the same CDR3. J is TRBJ1-2 and V is TRBV6-1; D is undetermined. The V gene's germline CDR1 is MNHNS and CDR2 SASEGT. V was cut by 1 base and J by 4 bases, with 4 bases left in between. The CDR3 runs 12 residues. CDR3 protein: CASSEGGYGYTF. CDR3 nucleotide sequence: TGTGCCAGCAGTGAAGGAGGCTATGGCTACACCTTC.

The chain couples TRBV19 to TRBJ2-7; a weak D match, TRBD1 (6 bases). Per germline, CDR1 LNHDA and CDR2 SQIVND (reference sequence). The CDR3 has 14 residues. V was trimmed by 3 bases and J by 0 bases, leaving 9 bases between them. The CDR3 protein is CASSIGGLSYEQYF. The CDR3 DNA is TGTGCCAGTAGTATTGGGGGCCTCTCCTACGAGCAGTACTTC.

This chain links TRBV6-2 or TRBV6-3 with TRBJ1-5; 9 nucleotides line up with TRBD1. The J segment lost 7 bases and the V segment lost 4 bases, leaving 2 bases of the junction unmatched. Germline V gene data show CDR1 as MNHEY and CDR2 as SVGEGT. The CDR3 runs 13 residues. The DNA of the CDR3 is TGTGCCAGCAGTTGGGGACAGGGCCAGCCCCAGCATTTT. Translation gives CASSWGQGQPQHF.

This rearrangement joins TRBV29-1 to TRBJ1-1; 8 nucleotides line up with TRBD1. V dropped 4 bases and J dropped 7; count of bases not matched to a gene: 8. The length of the CDR3 is 13 residues. From germline, CDR1 is SQVTM and CDR2 ANQGSEA. CDR3 nucleotides: TGCAGCGTTGTCACCGGACAGGGCAGTGAAGCTTTCTTT. Protein: CSVVTGQGSEAFF.

This clone was detected once. The chain couples TRBV6-5 to TRBJ2-1; 7 nucleotides agree with TRBD1. The trim removed 5 bases at V and 2 bases at J, leaving 6 bases unmatched. Per the germline V gene, CDR1 is MNHEY and CDR2 is SVGAGI. The CDR3 is 15 amino acids. The CDR3 region is CASSTTGDPYNEQFF. In DNA form, the CDR3 reads TGTGCCAGCAGTACCACAGGGGACCCCTACAATGAGCAGTTCTTC.

The chain recombines TRBV25-1 with TRBJ2-2, with 11 bases matching TRBD2. Germline CDR1 and CDR2: MGHDK and SYGVNS. The CDR3 is 15 residues long. V gave up 6 bases and J gave up 3 bases; unmatched junction bases: 3. The CDR3 bases are TGTGCCAGCAGCCCACTAGCGGGAGACACCGGGGAGCTGTTTTTT. The encoded protein is CASSPLAGDTGELFF.

This clone appeared a single time. V is TRBV5-6 and J is TRBJ2-5, with TRBD1 as a possible D gene (6 bases). Germline CDR1 is SGHDT and CDR2 is YYEEEE. The CDR3 sequence is 14 residues long. The ends were cut back, 3 bases at V and 1 base at J, with 10 bases in the middle. The CDR3 DNA follows: TGTGCCAGCAGCTCTGGACAGCTCCAAGAGACCCAGTACTTC. It codes for CASSSGQLQETQYF.

The chain employs TRBV30 and TRBJ2-5; tentatively, D is TRBD1 or TRBD2 (5 bases each). The CDR3 runs 15 residues. CDR1 and CDR2 from the germline V gene are GTSNPN and SVGIG (reference sequence). The germline V and J ends were trimmed by 0 bases and 2 bases, with 13 bases remaining between them. CDR3 in DNA: TGTGCCTGGAGTGTGAAGGGGCGGACTCAAGAGACCCAGTACTTC. It codes for CAWSVKGRTQETQYF.